This entry lists 24 T cell receptor beta chains sequenced from one sample in a study of blood T cell repertoires in COVID-19. Sequenced by immunoSEQ multiplex PCR; TCRdb stores in-frame clones only, minus some. This sample has some 42,000 clones, with 85% to 95% found just once. Material: peripheral blood. The receptors stem from a man in his forties or fifties with active COVID-19.

The J gene is TRBJ1-2, the V gene TRBV5-4; 8 bases agree with TRBD1. V lost 4 bases, J lost 8 bases, and 10 bases stayed unmatched. CDR3 length equals 14 residues. Germline CDR1 SGHNT, CDR2 YYREEE (reference sequence). The CDR3 DNA sequence: TGTGCCAGCAGCAAGTACACAGGGGGGGAAGGCTACACCTTC. Its protein is CASSKYTGGEGYTF.

The chain employs TRBV5-4 and TRBJ2-5; D is possibly TRBD2 (6 bases). Germline V gene data show CDR1 as SGHNT and CDR2 as YYREEE (reference sequence). V shed 1 base and J shed 3 bases, with 13 bases lying between them. The CDR3 is made up of 15 amino acids. The CDR3 sequence is CASSLLRSGEETQYF. In nucleotides, the CDR3 is TGTGCCAGCAGCTTGCTACGTAGCGGTGAAGAGACCCAGTACTTC.

V is TRBV19 and J is TRBJ2-7; TRBD1 matches 9 bases. CDR1 and CDR2 from the germline V gene are LNHDA and SQIVND (reference sequence). V was pared by 7 bases and J by 0 bases, with 7 bases of the junction left unmatched. The CDR3 spans 15 residues. Here the CDR3 reads CASKTGTGNSYEQYF. CDR3 sequence (DNA): TGTGCCAGTAAAACCGGGACAGGGAACTCCTACGAGCAGTACTTC.

This clone was counted once. The rearrangement links TRBV15 to TRBJ2-7, with D perhaps matching TRBD2 (5 bases). The CDR3 spans 17 residues. From germline, CDR1 is LNHNV and CDR2 YYDKDF (reference sequence). Trimming took off 1 base at V and 0 bases at J, with 16 bases between the two ends. CDR3 sequence reads: CATSRGTSRLGSYEQYF. CDR3 nucleotides: TGTGCCACCAGCAGAGGAACTAGTAGACTCGGCTCCTACGAGCAGTACTTC. Using reference TRBV15 and TRBJ2-7 for the parts outside the CDR3, the full variable domain is DAMVIQNPRYQVTQFGKPVTLSCSQTLNHNVMYWYQQKSSQAPKLLFHYYDKDFNNEADTPDNFQSRRPNTSFCFLDIRSPGLGDTAMYLCATSRGTSRLGSYEQYFGPGTRLTVT.

This sequence joins TRBV6-5 and TRBJ2-1, with a possible D match to TRBD2 (7 bases). The length of the CDR3 is 14 residues. Per the germline V gene, CDR1 is MNHEY and CDR2 is SVGAGI. Trimming cost V 6 bases and J 7 bases, with 16 bases left between them. CDR3 nucleotides: TGTGCCAGCAGACAGGGCCCCGGGGGGAATGAGCAGTTCTTC. Its protein is CASRQGPGGNEQFF.

The genes are TRBV6-1 and TRBJ1-2, with D possibly being TRBD1 (5 bases). The V gene's germline CDR1 is MNHNS and CDR2 SASEGT. The CDR3 runs 14 residues. The V end lost 1 base, the J end lost 4 bases, and 10 bases lay between the germline ends. CDR3 protein: CASSEGGRGYGYTF. CDR3 coding DNA: TGTGCCAGCAGTGAAGGTGGGAGGGGCTATGGCTACACCTTC.

This sequence joins TRBV7-3 and TRBJ1-2; D gene uncertain. The CDR3 runs to 15 residues. The V and J ends lost 4 bases and 4 bases respectively, with 16 bases between them. The germline V gene has CDR1 SGHTA and CDR2 FQGTGA. The CDR3 loop is CASSSQAGEAYGYTF. The CDR3 DNA follows: TGTGCCAGCAGCTCCCAAGCCGGGGAGGCCTATGGCTACACCTTC.

The rearrangement uses TRBV19 and TRBJ2-7; 8 bases line up with TRBD1. The CDR3 is 13 residues long. The V gene's germline CDR1 is LNHDA and CDR2 SQIVND (reference sequence). J was trimmed by 2 bases and V by 6 bases; bases with no gene match: 3. DNA for the CDR3: TGTGCCAGTAGGGGGACAGGCCCCTACGAGCAGTACTTC. As protein: CASRGTGPYEQYF. Filled out from reference TRBV19 and TRBJ2-7, the complete variable domain reads DGGITQSPKYLFRKEGQNVTLSCEQNLNHDAMYWYRQDPGQGLRLIYYSQIVNDFQKGDIAEGYSVSREKKESFPLTVTSAQKNPTAFYLCASRGTGPYEQYFGPGTRLTVT.

The rearrangement links TRBV28 to TRBJ2-1; 8 nucleotides match TRBD2. CDR1 MDHEN and CDR2 SYDVKM come from the germline V gene. V was pared by 5 bases and J by 7 bases, with 13 bases of the junction left unmatched. This CDR3 contains 16 residues. The CDR3 sequence is CASSTPFAGGMNEQFF. The CDR3 DNA is TGTGCCAGCAGTACCCCCTTCGCGGGAGGTATGAATGAGCAGTTCTTC.

This clone was recorded once. This sequence joins TRBV10-3 and TRBJ2-7; 9 bases agree with TRBD2. The ends lost 2 bases at V and 0 bases at J; junction bases unmatched: 5. This CDR3 region has 16 residues. From germline, CDR1 is ENHRY and CDR2 SYGVKD. CDR3 sequence reads: CAISESASGNSYEQYF. CDR3 sequence (DNA): TGTGCCATCAGTGAGAGTGCTAGCGGGAACTCCTACGAGCAGTACTTC.

This chain connects TRBV28 to TRBJ2-7; 14 positions match TRBD2. Trimming removed 3 bases from V and 6 bases from J; junction bases left unmatched: 13. CDR3 size: 18 residues. Germline V lookup: CDR1 MDHEN, CDR2 SYDVKM. In DNA, the CDR3 is TGTGCCAGCAGTTTCGGGACGGGACTAGCGGGGGAAAGGGGCGAGCAGTACTTC. This sequence encodes CASSFGTGLAGERGEQYF.

The rearrangement uses TRBV28 and TRBJ2-3, with 7 bases matching TRBD2. Germline assignment: CDR1 MDHEN and CDR2 SYDVKM. The CDR3 loop spans 15 amino acids. Losses at the gene ends were 5 bases for V and 4 bases for J; bases not matched to a gene: 9. CDR3 protein: CASSLSSGRADTQYF. DNA of the CDR3: TGTGCCAGCAGTCTATCTAGCGGTAGGGCAGATACGCAGTATTTT.

The CDR3 DNA reads TGTGCCAGCACTAAAACAGGGAACTATGGCTACACCTTC. Encoded protein: CASTKTGNYGYTF. V is TRBV6-5 and J is TRBJ1-2; weak D call: TRBD1 (6 bases). The CDR3 extends over 13 amino acids. The V end was cut by 7 bases, the J end by 2 bases, with 11 bases between. CDR1 is MNHEY, CDR2 SVGAGI, per germline.

This chain links TRBV19 with TRBJ1-5; TRBD1 aligns across 7 bases. The ends lost 7 bases at V and 0 bases at J; junction bases unmatched: 6. Germline lookup yields CDR1 LNHDA and CDR2 SQIVND (reference sequence). The CDR3 extends over 15 amino acids. The CDR3: CASTGGQNSNQPQHF. CDR3 coding DNA: TGTGCCAGTACCGGGGGACAGAATAGCAATCAGCCCCAGCATTTT.

This clone came up once. V is TRBV11-2 and J is TRBJ1-3; D remains ambiguous. CDR3 length: 18 residues. With 2 bases removed from V and 4 bases from J, the gap between germline ends came to 21 bases. Germline V CDR1 and CDR2: SGHAT, FQNNGV. Here the CDR3 reads CASSLKFNRGLAGNTIYF. The CDR3 nucleotides are TGTGCCAGCAGCTTAAAATTTAACCGGGGTTTGGCCGGAAACACCATATATTTT.

J is TRBJ2-2 and V is TRBV5-1; TRBD2 might be the D (5 bases). CDR1 SGHRS and CDR2 YFSETQ come from the germline V gene. V lost 4 bases and J lost 6, with 10 bases in between. The CDR3 covers 13 residues. As DNA, the CDR3 is TGCGCCAGCAGCGCTACTAGTCCCGGGGAGCTGTTTTTT. Its translation is CASSATSPGELFF.

This chain connects TRBV7-2 to TRBJ2-7; 10 nucleotides match TRBD2. Germline loops: CDR1 SGHTA, CDR2 FQGNSA. J lost 2 bases, V lost 2 bases, and 9 bases had no gene match. The CDR3 is 17 amino acids. The CDR3 protein is CASSLSGGGLAPYEQYF. CDR3 sequence (DNA): TGTGCCAGCAGCTTATCGGGGGGGGGACTAGCGCCCTACGAGCAGTACTTC.

This sequence joins TRBV10-3 and TRBJ1-6; tentatively, D is TRBD1 (6 bases). V dropped 2 bases and J dropped 10 bases, with 18 bases sitting between them. Germline V gene lookup returns CDR1 ENHRY and CDR2 SYGVKD. There are 16 residues in the CDR3. The CDR3 DNA reads TGTGCCATCAGTGAGACTAGAACGGACAGTGGGTCACCCCTCCACTTT. Its protein product is CAISETRTDSGSPLHF.

This clone was observed a single time. The chain recombines TRBV6-1 with TRBJ2-1; D is unclear. V lost 0 bases to trimming and J lost 4 bases, with 19 bases between them. Per germline, CDR1 MNHNS and CDR2 SASEGT. The CDR3 is 18 amino acids. CDR3 sequence (DNA): TGTGCCAGCAGTGAAGCGCCGACCGACTCCCCTTATTACAATGAGCAGTTCTTC. As protein: CASSEAPTDSPYYNEQFF.

This clone has only one observation. The chain links TRBV6-5 to TRBJ1-1; TRBD1 is a possible D gene (6 bases). This CDR3 contains 13 residues. Germline CDR1 and CDR2: MNHEY and SVGAGI. Trimming left V 4 bases short and J 5 bases short, with 11 bases between. The chain's CDR3 is CASSLSQGTEAFF. The CDR3 DNA follows: TGTGCCAGCAGTTTATCACAGGGAACTGAAGCTTTCTTT.

This clone was observed a handful of times. The V call is TRBV5-4, the J call TRBJ1-4; possibly TRBD1 for D (5 bases). This CDR3 spans 14 amino acids. Per germline, CDR1 SGHNT and CDR2 YYREEE (reference sequence). Trimming stripped 0 bases from V and 9 bases from J, with 12 bases between. The CDR3 loop is CASSLEGEEQKLFF. The CDR3 DNA sequence: TGTGCCAGCAGCTTGGAAGGGGAGGAGCAAAAACTGTTTTTT.

As for this clone: Relative to the germline gene, one junction end is altered; a read error may explain this. V usage is TRBV7-2 and J usage is TRBJ1-1; 9 nucleotides align to TRBD1. The CDR3 covers 18 residues. Germline V gives CDR1 SGHTA, CDR2 FQGNSA. The DNA for the CDR3 is TGTGCCAGCAGCCTACGCAGTTCCGGGACAGGGAGGAACGCTGAAGCTTTCTTT. Protein sequence: CASSLRSSGTGRNAEAFF. The full variable domain, with the rest looked up from reference TRBV7-2 and TRBJ1-1, is GAGVSQSPSNKVTEKGKDVELRCDPISGHTALYWYRQSLGQGLEFLIYFQGNSAPDKSGLPSDRFSAERTGGSVSTLTIQRTQQEDSAVYLCASSLRSSGTGRNAEAFFGQGTRLTVV.

The V call is TRBV6-6, the J call TRBJ1-2, with 7 bases matching TRBD1. Germline CDR1 and CDR2: MNHNY and SVGAGI (reference sequence). There are 13 residues in the CDR3. V lost 5 bases to trimming and J lost 4 bases; unmatched junction nucleotides: 4. For the CDR3, the DNA is TGTGCCAGCAGTGAGGGACAGATCTATGGCTACACCTTC. As protein: CASSEGQIYGYTF.

The chain couples TRBV5-1 to TRBJ2-5, with D perhaps TRBD1 (6 bases). This CDR3 contains 15 residues. Germline V gives CDR1 SGHRS, CDR2 YFSETQ. Trimming removed 0 bases from V and 1 base from J, with 10 bases in between. The CDR3 here is CASSLEGRGQETQYF. The CDR3 nucleotides are TGCGCCAGCAGCTTGGAGGGCAGGGGCCAAGAGACCCAGTACTTC.